The clone carrying this T cell receptor beta chain appeared many times. Its specificity is not known. This sample stems from a study of T cells after yellow fever vaccination. Points from the study as a whole: The secondary response was weaker, and its peak arrived faster, on day 5 versus 15.

Germline lookup yields CDR1 SGHVS and CDR2 FQNEAQ. This CDR3 contains 14 residues. V was cut by 5 bases and J by 1 base, with 11 bases left in between. A process of 5'RACE template switching, which added a universal primer site and UMIs, was used to make TCR cDNA. One entry per CDR3 protein results from TCRdb running MiXCR on the 5' RACE reads. The repertoire holds 250,000 to 400,000 distinct CDR3 sequences, with 3.5% to 4.5% as singletons. The material sequenced was PBMCs, taken 15 days after the yellow fever booster vaccination. This TCR was sampled from a young man who received the YFV17D yellow fever vaccine. This sequence joins TRBV7-8 and TRBJ1-1; D is ambiguous. This CDR3 is CASSKREGNTEAFF. DNA for the CDR3: TGTGCCAGCAGCAAAAGAGAGGGGAACACTGAAGCTTTCTTT. Full variable domain (outside the CDR3, taken from reference TRBV7-8 and TRBJ1-1): GAGVSQSPRYKVAKRGQDVALRCDPISGHVSLFWYQQALGQGPEFLTYFQNEAQLDKSGLPSDRFFAERPEGSVSTLKIQRTQQEDSAVYLCASSKREGNTEAFFGQGTRLTVV.